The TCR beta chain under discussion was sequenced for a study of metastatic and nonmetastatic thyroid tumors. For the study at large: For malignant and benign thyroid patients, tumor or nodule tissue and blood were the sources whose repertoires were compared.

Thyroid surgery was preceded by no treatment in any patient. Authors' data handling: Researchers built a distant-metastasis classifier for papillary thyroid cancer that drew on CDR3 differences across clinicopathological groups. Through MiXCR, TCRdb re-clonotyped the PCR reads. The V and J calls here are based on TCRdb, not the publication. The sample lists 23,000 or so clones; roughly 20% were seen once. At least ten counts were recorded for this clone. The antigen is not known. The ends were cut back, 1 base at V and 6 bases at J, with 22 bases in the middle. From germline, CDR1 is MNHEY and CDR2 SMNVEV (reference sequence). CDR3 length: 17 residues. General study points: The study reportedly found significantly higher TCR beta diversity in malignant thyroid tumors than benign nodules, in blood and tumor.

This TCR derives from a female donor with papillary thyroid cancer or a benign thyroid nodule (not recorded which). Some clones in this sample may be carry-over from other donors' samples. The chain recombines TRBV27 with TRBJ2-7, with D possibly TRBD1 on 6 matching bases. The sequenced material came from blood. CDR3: CASSLWAVQGNRGEQYF. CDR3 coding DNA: TGTGCCAGCAGTTTATGGGCGGTCCAGGGGAATCGTGGCGAGCAGTACTTC.